Here is one T cell receptor (beta chain) with its context. The sample originates from a study of blood T cell repertoires in COVID-19. As for the study in general: Samples came from the United States, Italy and Spain, spanning acute and convalescent COVID-19. T cells, B-cell-depleted T cells, or PBMCs provided the cDNA or gDNA that served as material.

V lost 4 bases and J 2 bases, leaving 15 bases between the germline ends. The germline gives CDR1 SGHTA, CDR2 FQGNSA. The CDR3 covers 16 residues. Under the authors' procedure: Estimation of nucleated cell counts was performed using reference gene primer amplification. Only in-frame clones appear in the TCRdb table, and some are missing; sequencing was by immunoSEQ multiplex PCR. D and trimming come from the DNA, and the V and J calls and clone size come from that table. The table lists 150,000 or so clones, about 80% of them singletons. The sequencing input was peripheral blood. V gene TRBV7-2 combines with J gene TRBJ1-3; D remains unclear. The origin of this receptor is a man aged 55 to 70 with acute or convalescent COVID-19. CDR3 amino acids: CASSYGVAGTGNTIYF. CDR3 coding DNA: TGTGCCAGCAGCTACGGGGTGGCGGGGACTGGAAACACCATATATTTT.